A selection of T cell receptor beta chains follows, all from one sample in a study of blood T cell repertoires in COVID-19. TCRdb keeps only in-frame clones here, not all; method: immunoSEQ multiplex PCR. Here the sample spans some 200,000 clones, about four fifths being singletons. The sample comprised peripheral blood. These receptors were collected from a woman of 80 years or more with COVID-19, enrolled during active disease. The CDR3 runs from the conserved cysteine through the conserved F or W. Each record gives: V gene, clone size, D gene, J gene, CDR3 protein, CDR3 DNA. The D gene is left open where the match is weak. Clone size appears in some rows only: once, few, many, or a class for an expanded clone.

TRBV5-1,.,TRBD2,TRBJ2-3,CASGEGPSTDTQYF,TGCGCCAGCGGGGAGGGCCCTAGCACAGATACGCAGTATTTT
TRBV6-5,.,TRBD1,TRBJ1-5,CASRAGGRSQPQHF,TGTGCCAGCAGGGCAGGGGGACGCAGTCAGCCCCAGCATTTT
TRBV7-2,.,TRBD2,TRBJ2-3,CASSLTGLAGGLTDTQYF,TGTGCCAGCAGCTTAACGGGACTAGCGGGAGGGCTCACAGATACGCAGTATTTT
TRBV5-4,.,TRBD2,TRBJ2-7,CASSLAAGGREQYF,TGTGCCAGCAGCTTGGCGGCGGGGGGCCGGGAGCAGTACTTC
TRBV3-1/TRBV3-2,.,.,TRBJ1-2,CASSLHPRGSFAGYTF,TGTGCCAGCAGCTTACACCCCAGGGGCTCATTTGCTGGCTACACCTTC
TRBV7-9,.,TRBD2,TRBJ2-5,CASTQEGAASGMETQYF,TGTGCCAGCACCCAGGAGGGGGCCGCTAGCGGGATGGAGACCCAGTACTTC
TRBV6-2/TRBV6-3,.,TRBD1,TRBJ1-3,CASSPLTGVSGNTIYF,TGTGCCAGCAGCCCTCTGACAGGGGTCTCTGGAAACACCATATATTTT
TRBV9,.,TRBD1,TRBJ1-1,CASSRSGGDYTEAFF,TGTGCCAGCAGCCGTTCAGGGGGCGATTACACTGAAGCTTTCTTT
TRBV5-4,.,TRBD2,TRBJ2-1,CASSTLGTSGRLSYNEQFF,TGTGCCAGCAGCACCCTCGGGACTAGCGGACGCCTAAGCTACAATGAGCAGTTCTTC
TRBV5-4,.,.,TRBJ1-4,CASSTQGATNEKLFF,TGTGCCAGCAGCACACAGGGTGCAACTAATGAAAAACTGTTTTTT
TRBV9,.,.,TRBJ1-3,CASSVSGDSGNTIYF,TGTGCCAGCAGCGTTTCAGGGGATTCTGGAAACACCATATATTTT
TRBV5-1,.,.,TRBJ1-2,CASSLSSGEGYGYTF,TGCGCCAGCAGCTTGAGTAGCGGTGAGGGCTATGGCTACACCTTC
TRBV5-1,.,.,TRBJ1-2,CASSLSKYYGYTF,TGCGCCAGCAGCCTATCGAAGTACTATGGCTACACCTTC
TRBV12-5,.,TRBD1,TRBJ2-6,CASGLVRTGLGANVLTF,TGTGCTAGTGGTTTGGTACGGACAGGACTGGGGGCCAACGTCCTGACTTTC
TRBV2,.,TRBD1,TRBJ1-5,CASSERTGRHQPQHF,TGTGCCAGCAGTGAGAGGACAGGACGCCATCAGCCCCAGCATTTT
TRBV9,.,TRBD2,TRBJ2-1,CASSGVSGLAGGTSSYNEQFF,TGTGCCAGCAGCGGTGTTTCAGGACTAGCGGGGGGTACTAGCTCCTACAATGAGCAGTTCTTC
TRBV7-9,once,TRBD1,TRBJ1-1,CASSYLGTEGSTEAFF,TGTGCCAGCAGCTACCTCGGGACAGAGGGGAGCACTGAAGCTTTCTTT
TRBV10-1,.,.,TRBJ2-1,CASSEGQGNYNEQFF,TGCGCCAGCAGTGAGGGGCAGGGGAACTACAATGAGCAGTTCTTC
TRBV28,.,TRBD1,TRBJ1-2,CASTQGGGYGYTF,TGTGCCAGCACCCAAGGGGGCGGCTATGGCTACACCTTC
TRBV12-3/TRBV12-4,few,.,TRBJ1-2,CASSSVADYGYTF,TGTGCCAGCAGCTCCGTTGCGGACTATGGCTACACCTTC
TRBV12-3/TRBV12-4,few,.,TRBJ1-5,CASSFRDNQPQHF,TGTGCCAGCAGTTTCCGGGACAATCAGCCCCAGCATTTT
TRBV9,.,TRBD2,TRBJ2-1,CASSPQGGSGSLNNEQFF,TGTGCCAGCAGCCCCCAAGGGGGTAGCGGGAGCCTTAACAATGAGCAGTTCTTC
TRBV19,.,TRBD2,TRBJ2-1,CASIQRGDNEQFF,TGTGCCAGTATCCAGCGGGGGGATAATGAGCAGTTCTTC
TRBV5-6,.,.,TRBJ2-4,CASSLEAGNIQYF,TGTGCCAGCAGCTTGGAGGCGGGGAACATTCAGTACTTC
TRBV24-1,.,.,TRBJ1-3,CATSTSGNTIYF,TGTGCCACCAGCACATCTGGAAACACCATATATTTT
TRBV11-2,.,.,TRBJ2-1,CASSLGELGNEQFF,TGTGCCAGCAGCTTAGGGGAGTTGGGGAATGAGCAGTTCTTC
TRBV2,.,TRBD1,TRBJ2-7,CASGGQGAYEQYF,TGTGCCAGCGGGGGACAGGGAGCCTACGAGCAGTACTTC
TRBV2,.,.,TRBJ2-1,CASSVGGRGEQFF,TGTGCCAGCAGTGTGGGAGGGAGGGGGGAGCAGTTCTTC
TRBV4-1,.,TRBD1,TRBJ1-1,CASSPLQGPLQAFF,TGCGCCAGCAGCCCCCTACAGGGGCCTCTGCAAGCTTTCTTT
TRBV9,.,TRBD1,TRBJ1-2,CASSARQGSNYGYTF,TGTGCCAGCAGCGCTAGACAGGGATCTAACTATGGCTACACCTTC
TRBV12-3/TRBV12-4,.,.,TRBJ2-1,CASSRWREQFF,TGTGCCAGCAGCCGTTGGCGGGAGCAGTTCTTC
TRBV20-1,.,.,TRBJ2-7,CSARGTYEQYF,TGCAGTGCTAGGGGCACCTACGAGCAGTACTTC
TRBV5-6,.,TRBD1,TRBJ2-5,CASSFTGATETQYF,TGTGCCAGCAGCTTTACAGGGGCTACCGAGACCCAGTACTTC
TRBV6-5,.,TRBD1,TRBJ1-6,CASSPGQGGYSPLHF,TGTGCCAGCAGCCCGGGACAAGGGGGCTATTCACCCCTCCACTTT
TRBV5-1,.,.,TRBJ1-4,CASSPGDTTNEKLFF,TGCGCCAGCAGCCCAGGGGACACAACTAATGAAAAACTGTTTTTT
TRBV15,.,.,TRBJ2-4,CATAAGPGHLNIQYF,TGTGCCACCGCGGCGGGTCCGGGACACCTAAACATTCAGTACTTC
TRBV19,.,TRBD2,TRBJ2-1,CASRTSGYNEQFF,TGTGCCAGTAGGACTAGCGGATACAATGAGCAGTTCTTC
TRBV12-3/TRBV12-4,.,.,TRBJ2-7,CASGQFYEQYF,TGTGCCAGTGGACAGTTTTACGAGCAGTACTTC
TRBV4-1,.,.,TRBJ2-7,CASSRLRESSYEQYF,TGCGCCAGCAGCCGCCTCCGGGAGAGCTCCTACGAGCAGTACTTC
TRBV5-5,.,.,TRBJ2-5,CASSPDSQETQYF,TGTGCCAGCAGCCCCGACAGCCAAGAGACCCAGTACTTC
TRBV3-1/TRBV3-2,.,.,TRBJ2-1,CASSQDQPLRGNEQFF,TGTGCCAGCAGCCAAGATCAGCCCCTAAGGGGCAATGAGCAGTTCTTC
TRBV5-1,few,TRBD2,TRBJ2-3,CASSTAGGPSTDTQYF,TGCGCCAGCAGCACCGCGGGGGGCCCTAGCACAGATACGCAGTATTTT
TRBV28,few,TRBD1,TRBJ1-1,CASSLRDRGFEAFF,TGTGCCAGCAGCCTCCGGGACAGGGGGTTTGAAGCTTTCTTT
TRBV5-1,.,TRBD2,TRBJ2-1,CASSFGLGNEQFF,TGCGCCAGCAGCTTCGGACTAGGCAATGAGCAGTTCTTC
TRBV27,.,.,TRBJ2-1,CASTARRGEQFF,TGTGCCAGCACAGCCCGACGAGGTGAGCAGTTCTTC
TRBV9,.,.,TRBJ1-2,CASSGGTAFGYTF,TGTGCCAGCAGTGGGGGCACCGCGTTCGGCTACACCTTC
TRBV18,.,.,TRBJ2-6,CASSPTAGANVLTF,TGTGCCAGCTCACCAACAGCTGGGGCCAACGTCCTGACTTTC
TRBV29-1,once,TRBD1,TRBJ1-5,CSVGTGRNQPQHF,TGCAGCGTTGGGACAGGGAGGAATCAGCCCCAGCATTTT
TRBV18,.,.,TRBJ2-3,CASSPGGSRTDTQYF,TGTGCCAGCTCACCAGGCGGGTCCCGCACAGATACGCAGTATTTT
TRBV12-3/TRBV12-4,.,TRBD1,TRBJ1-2,CASRDRGMKDYTF,TGTGCCAGCAGAGACAGGGGTATGAAGGACTACACCTTC
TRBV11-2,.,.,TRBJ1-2,CASSSFYGYTF,TGTGCCAGCAGCTCCTTCTATGGCTACACCTTC
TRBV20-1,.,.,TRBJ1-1,CSAVPSAEAFF,TGCAGTGCTGTACCGTCTGCGGAAGCTTTCTTT
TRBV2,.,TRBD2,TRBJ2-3,CASSETSGTSDTQYF,TGTGCCAGCAGTGAAACTAGCGGGACCTCAGATACGCAGTATTTT
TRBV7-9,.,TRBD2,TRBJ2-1,CASSLALAGAREQFF,TGTGCCAGCAGCTTAGCACTAGCGGGAGCTCGTGAGCAGTTCTTC